This TCR beta chain came from a study of blood T cell repertoires in COVID-19. This clone has just one count. Produced via immunoSEQ multiplex PCR; TCRdb's table is partial and in-frame only. The sample includes a few hundred thousand clones, around 90% of them seen just once. Seattle's cohort entered during active infection and was followed longitudinally. The CDR3 has 14 residues. V lost 7 bases to trimming and J lost 6 bases, with 19 bases between them. Germline CDR1 MNHEY, CDR2 SVGAGI. The rearrangement uses TRBV6-5 and TRBJ2-7; D is possibly TRBD1 (7 bases). Sequencing used peripheral blood. The TCR sequence derives from a woman between 65 and 79 years old with COVID-19, enrolled during active disease. The CDR3 region is CASNQGQRVSEQYF. CDR3 nucleotide sequence: TGTGCCAGCAATCAGGGACAGCGGGTTAGCGAGCAGTACTTC.